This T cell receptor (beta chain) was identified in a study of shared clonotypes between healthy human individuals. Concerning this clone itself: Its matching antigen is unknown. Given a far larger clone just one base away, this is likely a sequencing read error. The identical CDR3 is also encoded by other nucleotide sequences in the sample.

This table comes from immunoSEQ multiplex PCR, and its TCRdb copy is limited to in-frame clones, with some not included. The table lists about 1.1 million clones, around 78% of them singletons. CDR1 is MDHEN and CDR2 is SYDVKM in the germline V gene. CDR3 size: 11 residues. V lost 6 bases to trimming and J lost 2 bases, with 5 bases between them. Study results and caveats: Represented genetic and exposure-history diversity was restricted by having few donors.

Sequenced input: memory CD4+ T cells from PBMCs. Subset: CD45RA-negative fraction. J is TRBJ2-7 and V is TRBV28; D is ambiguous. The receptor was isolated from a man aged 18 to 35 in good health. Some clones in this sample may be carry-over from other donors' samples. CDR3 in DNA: TGTGCCAGCAGCCGGGCCTACGAGCAGTACTTC. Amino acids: CASSRAYEQYF.